A single sample gave rise to the 4 T cell receptor beta chains below, sequenced in a study of cytomegalovirus exposure and HLA in healthy donors. PCR employed 60 Vbeta and 13 Jbeta primers. Assay used: immunoSEQ multiplex PCR; TCRdb lists only in-frame clones, some missing. The sample gives around 130,000 clones, 65% to 90% of which show up once; over 0.95% is in the top ten. The sequencing input was PBMCs. These receptors were collected from a girl aged 2 to 10 in good health and CMV-seronegative.

In nucleotides, the CDR3 is TGTGCCAGCTCACCACCTGACAGGTACGCCTACAATGAGCAGTTCTTC. Translation: CASSPPDRYAYNEQFF. V usage is TRBV18 and J usage is TRBJ2-1, with D maybe TRBD1 (6 bases). The V and J ends lost 0 bases and 2 bases respectively, with 11 bases between them. CDR3 length: 16 residues. In germline, CDR1 is KGHSH, CDR2 LQKENI.

The rearrangement joins TRBV5-1 to TRBJ1-4; 10 positions match TRBD1. Unmatched junction bases numbered 6, after V lost 4 bases and J lost 6 bases. CDR1 SGHRS and CDR2 YFSETQ come from the germline V gene. There are 15 residues in the CDR3. The CDR3 bases are TGCGCCAGCAGCAAGTCCGGGACAGGGGATGAAAAACTGTTTTTT. Translating it yields CASSKSGTGDEKLFF.

The rearrangement links TRBV15 to TRBJ2-5; D gene ambiguous. This CDR3 comprises 15 residues. V was shortened by 1 base and J by 2 bases, with 11 bases between the two germline ends. Germline assignment: CDR1 LNHNV and CDR2 YYDKDF (reference sequence). CDR3 region: CATSRGPQTQETQYF. The CDR3 bases are TGTGCCACCAGCAGAGGTCCCCAGACACAAGAGACCCAGTACTTC. The whole variable domain, remainder taken from reference TRBV15 and TRBJ2-5, is DAMVIQNPRYQVTQFGKPVTLSCSQTLNHNVMYWYQQKSSQAPKLLFHYYDKDFNNEADTPDNFQSRRPNTSFCFLDIRSPGLGDTAMYLCATSRGPQTQETQYFGPGTRLLVL.

The chain joins TRBV19 to TRBJ2-7; weak D call: TRBD1 (6 bases). The ends were cut back, 7 bases at V and 3 bases at J, with 16 bases in the middle. The CDR3 loop spans 14 amino acids. The V gene's germline CDR1 is LNHDA and CDR2 SQIVND (reference sequence). This chain's CDR3 is CASKHSGALYEQYF. The CDR3 DNA reads as TGTGCCAGTAAACACTCAGGGGCCCTCTACGAGCAGTACTTC.